These 14 T cell receptor beta chains were sequenced from one sample in a study of cytomegalovirus exposure and HLA in healthy donors. Method: immunoSEQ multiplex PCR; TCRdb's copy keeps in-frame clones and lacks some. Of under 250,000 clones listed, around nine tenths are singletons. The sample taken for sequencing was PBMCs. These receptors were taken from a man between 18 and 35 years old in good health and CMV-seronegative.

The chain recombines TRBV4-3 with TRBJ2-7; D possibly corresponds to TRBD2 (6 bases). V lost 0 bases and J lost 6, with 9 bases in between. The germline gives CDR1 LGHNA, CDR2 YSLEER. The CDR3 contains 13 residues. The CDR3 bases are TGCGCCAGCAGCCAAGATGGAGGGTCCGAGCAGTACTTC. Its protein product is CASSQDGGSEQYF.

This clone was counted a single time. This chain connects TRBV9 to TRBJ2-1; 8 bases agree with TRBD2. CDR3 size: 19 residues. The germline V gene encodes CDR1 SGDLS and CDR2 YYNGEE. The V gene end was trimmed by 4 bases and the J gene end by 4 bases; junction bases not matched to a gene: 19. This CDR3 reads CASSPLIPGHGGVYNEQFF. CDR3 coding DNA: TGTGCCAGCAGCCCTTTGATCCCGGGACACGGGGGGGTTTACAATGAGCAGTTCTTC.

This clone was counted a single time. This chain connects TRBV19 to TRBJ2-7, with D unclear. Germline CDR1 reads LNHDA; CDR2 reads SQIVND (reference sequence). The CDR3 sequence is 14 residues long. V lost 0 bases and J 3 bases, leaving 9 bases between the germline ends. Here the CDR3 reads CASSIDSSHYEQYF. DNA for the CDR3: TGTGCCAGTAGTATAGATTCGAGCCACTACGAGCAGTACTTC.

The chain has TRBV9 and TRBJ1-2; 7 positions agree with TRBD1. CDR3 length: 15 amino acids. Germline V lookup: CDR1 SGDLS, CDR2 YYNGEE. The V segment lost 4 bases and the J segment 0 bases; nucleotides outside the gene matches: 6. The chain's CDR3 is CASSRGTAANYGYTF. In DNA form, the CDR3 reads TGTGCCAGCAGCCGAGGGACAGCCGCTAACTATGGCTACACCTTC.

This clone occurred a few times. The genes are TRBV30 and TRBJ2-2, with TRBD1 matching over 7 bases. The CDR3 consists of 13 residues. The germline gives CDR1 GTSNPN, CDR2 SVGIG (reference sequence). After removal of 2 bases from V and 5 bases from J, the junction contained 2 bases not matched to a gene. The CDR3 bases are TGTGCCTGGAGTCCGACAGGGACCGGGGAGCTGTTTTTT. It is translated as CAWSPTGTGELFF.

The chain recombines TRBV4-3 with TRBJ2-3; 10 bases are a match to TRBD2. V lost 0 bases, J lost 5 bases, and 14 bases stayed unmatched. The CDR3 has 19 residues. Germline V gene data show CDR1 as LGHNA and CDR2 as YSLEER. The CDR3 reads CASSQELISSGSRKDTQYF. CDR3 coding DNA: TGCGCCAGCAGCCAAGAACTGATCTCTAGCGGGAGTAGGAAAGATACGCAGTATTTT.

The gene calls are TRBV19 and TRBJ1-1; D gene ambiguous. V lost 0 bases, J lost 0 bases, and 5 bases lay in between. CDR1 and CDR2 (germline): LNHDA, SQIVND (reference sequence). CDR3 size: 14 residues. The CDR3 reads CASSIDHLNTEAFF. CDR3 bases: TGTGCCAGTAGTATAGATCATTTGAACACTGAAGCTTTCTTT.

The chain is built from TRBV30 and TRBJ2-3, with D unclear. Germline CDR1 is GTSNPN and CDR2 is SVGIG (reference sequence). The CDR3 consists of 13 residues. The V end lost 0 bases, the J end lost 4 bases, and 8 bases lay between the germline ends. The CDR3 loop reads CAWSVLRSDTQYF. In nucleotides, the CDR3 is TGTGCCTGGAGTGTACTGAGATCAGATACGCAGTATTTT. The full variable domain, in which reference TRBV30 and TRBJ2-3 provide the parts outside the CDR3, is SQTIHQWPATLVQPVGSPLSLECTVEGTSNPNLYWYRQAAGRGLQLLFYSVGIGQISSEVPQNLSASRPQDRQFILSSKKLLLSDSGFYLCAWSVLRSDTQYFGPGTRLTVL.

The rearrangement links TRBV5-1 to TRBJ2-3; D possibly corresponds to TRBD2 (7 bases). CDR1 and CDR2 (germline): SGHRS, YFSETQ. This CDR3 has 15 amino acids. V was trimmed by 3 bases and J by 4 bases, leaving 15 bases between them. This CDR3 is CASSSGGVFADTQYF. The CDR3, as DNA: TGCGCCAGCAGCTCGGGGGGCGTTTTCGCAGATACGCAGTATTTT.

In its sample, this clone was seen once. The chain is built from TRBV7-9 and TRBJ1-6; 8 nucleotides line up with TRBD1. The CDR3 has 14 amino acids. V was pared by 5 bases and J by 7 bases, with 4 bases of the junction left unmatched. CDR1 is SEHNR, CDR2 FQNEAQ, per germline (reference sequence). As DNA, the CDR3 is TGTGCCAGCAGCATCACAGGGGGGAATTCACCCCTCCACTTT. This encodes CASSITGGNSPLHF.

The gene calls are TRBV7-9 and TRBJ2-3; D is unresolved. This CDR3 is 13 amino acids long. The V end lost 5 bases, the J end lost 2 bases, and 8 bases lay between the germline ends. The germline gives CDR1 SEHNR, CDR2 FQNEAQ (reference sequence). The CDR3: CASSQELTDTQYF. The CDR3 coding sequence is TGTGCCAGCAGCCAGGAACTCACAGATACGCAGTATTTT.

The V and J genes are TRBV19 and TRBJ2-1; D is perhaps TRBD2 (5 bases). The CDR3 is 16 amino acids. V lost 5 bases and J lost 5, with 19 bases in between. Germline CDR1 reads LNHDA; CDR2 reads SQIVND (reference sequence). CDR3 sequence: CASSRVASGSHNEQFF. As DNA, the CDR3 is TGTGCCAGTAGTCGGGTTGCAAGCGGAAGCCACAATGAGCAGTTCTTC.

The rearrangement links TRBV27 to TRBJ1-3; D gene unclear. This CDR3 spans 13 amino acids. Deletions cut 2 bases from V and 2 bases from J, with 4 bases between. CDR1 and CDR2 (germline): MNHEY, SMNVEV (reference sequence). This chain's CDR3 is CASSLTAGNTIYF. The CDR3 DNA sequence: TGTGCCAGCAGTTTAACAGCTGGAAACACCATATATTTT.

V and J are TRBV5-1 and TRBJ2-3; no reliable D call. The CDR3 contains 14 residues. Trimming shortened V by 0 bases and J by 2 bases, and 7 bases separated the two germline ends. The V gene's germline CDR1 is SGHRS and CDR2 YFSETQ. CDR3 nucleotides: TGCGCCAGCAGCTTGGATCCCCTCACAGATACGCAGTATTTT. Its translation is CASSLDPLTDTQYF.